This section outlines one T cell receptor (beta chain) sequence together with its context. Its matching antigen is unknown. Trimming stripped 4 bases from V and 5 bases from J, with 20 bases between. This CDR3 contains 16 residues. Germline V gives CDR1 SGHTA, CDR2 FQGNSA. This sample is drawn from a study of cytotoxic CD8 clonotypes in ibrutinib-treated CLL. Looking at the study overall: Included were 11 to 12 relapsed/refractory and about 15 treatment-naive patients, of whom roughly 17 were IGHV unmutated. Study outcomes and limitations: Under treatment, the uncommon public clonotypes either contracted or remained stable. Baseline clonality, above age-matched healthy donor levels, tracked circulating CD8+ T-cell counts.

Data came from immunoSEQ multiplex PCR; TCRdb stores just in-frame clones and leaves some out. The data hold about 130,000 clones, with 70% to 90% observed a single time. This receptor was obtained from a human donor with chronic lymphocytic leukemia. V usage is TRBV7-2 and J usage is TRBJ1-2, with D maybe TRBD1 (6 bases). The sequences come from PBMCs, collected after 24 months of ibrutinib treatment. Written as DNA, the CDR3 is TGTGCCAGCAGCTCCCCGGACAGCTTCCTCGGGTATGGCTACACCTTC. Amino acid sequence: CASSSPDSFLGYGYTF. Full variable domain (rest looked up from reference TRBV7-2 and TRBJ1-2): GAGVSQSPSNKVTEKGKDVELRCDPISGHTALYWYRQSLGQGLEFLIYFQGNSAPDKSGLPSDRFSAERTGGSVSTLTIQRTQQEDSAVYLCASSSPDSFLGYGYTFGSGTRLTVV.